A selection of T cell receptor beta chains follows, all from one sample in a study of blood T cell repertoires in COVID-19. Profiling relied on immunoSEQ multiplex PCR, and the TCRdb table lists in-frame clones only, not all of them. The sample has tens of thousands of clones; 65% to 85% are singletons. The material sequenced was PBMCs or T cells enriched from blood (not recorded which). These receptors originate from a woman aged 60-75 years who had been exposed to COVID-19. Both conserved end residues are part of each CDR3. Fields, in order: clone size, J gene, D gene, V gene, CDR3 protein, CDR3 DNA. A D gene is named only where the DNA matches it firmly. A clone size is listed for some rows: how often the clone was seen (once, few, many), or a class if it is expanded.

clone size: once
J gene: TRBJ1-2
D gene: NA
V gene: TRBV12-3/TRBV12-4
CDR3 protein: CASRGQNYGYTF
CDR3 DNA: TGTGCCAGCAGGGGACAAAACTATGGCTACACCTTC

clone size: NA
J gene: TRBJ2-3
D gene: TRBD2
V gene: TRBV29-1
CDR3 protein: CSAAGRGTDTQYF
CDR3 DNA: TGCAGCGCCGCCGGGAGGGGCACAGATACGCAGTATTTT

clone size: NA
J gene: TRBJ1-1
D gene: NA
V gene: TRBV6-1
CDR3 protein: CASSEGQRTEAFF
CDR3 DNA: TGTGCCAGCAGTGAAGGACAGCGCACTGAAGCTTTCTTT

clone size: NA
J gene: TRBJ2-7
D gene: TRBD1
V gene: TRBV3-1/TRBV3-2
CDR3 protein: CASSQGQGVYEQYF
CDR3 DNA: TGTGCCAGCAGCCAAGGACAGGGGGTCTACGAGCAGTACTTC

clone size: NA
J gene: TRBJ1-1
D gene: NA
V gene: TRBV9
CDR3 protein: CASSLGTSNTEAFF
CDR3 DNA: TGTGCCAGCAGCTTAGGGACATCGAACACTGAAGCTTTCTTT

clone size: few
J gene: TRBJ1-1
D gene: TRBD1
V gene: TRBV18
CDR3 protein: CASSRQGIMNTEAFF
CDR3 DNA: TGTGCCAGCTCACGACAGGGAATTATGAACACTGAAGCTTTCTTT

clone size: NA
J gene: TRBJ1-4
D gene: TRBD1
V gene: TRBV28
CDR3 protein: CASSPRLGGVTNEKLFF
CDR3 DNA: TGTGCCAGCAGTCCCCGTTTAGGGGGCGTCACTAATGAAAAACTGTTTTTT

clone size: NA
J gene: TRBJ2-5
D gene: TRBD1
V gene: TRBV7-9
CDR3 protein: CASSTGTGIETQYF
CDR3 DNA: TGTGCCAGCAGCACGGGGACAGGGATAGAGACCCAGTACTTC

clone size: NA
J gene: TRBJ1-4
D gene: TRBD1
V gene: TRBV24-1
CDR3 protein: CATSDSLQGGGEKLFF
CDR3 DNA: TGTGCCACCAGTGATTCCTTACAGGGGGGAGGCGAAAAACTGTTTTTT

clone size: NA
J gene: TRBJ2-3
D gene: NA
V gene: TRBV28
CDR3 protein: CASSMTPVVGTDTQYF
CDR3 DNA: TGTGCCAGCAGTATGACACCGGTGGTCGGCACAGATACGCAGTATTTT

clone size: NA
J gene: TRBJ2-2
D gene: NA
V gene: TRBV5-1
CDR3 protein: CASSLAGNTGELFF
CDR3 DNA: TGCGCCAGCAGCTTGGCCGGTAACACCGGGGAGCTGTTTTTT

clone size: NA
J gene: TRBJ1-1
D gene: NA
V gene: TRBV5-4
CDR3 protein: CASAPVNGAWNTEAFF
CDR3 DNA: TGTGCCAGTGCCCCCGTTAATGGGGCATGGAACACTGAAGCTTTCTTT

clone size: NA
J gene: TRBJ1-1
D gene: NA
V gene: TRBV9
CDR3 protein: CASSVGGRGGYEAFF
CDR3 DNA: TGTGCCAGCAGCGTAGGAGGCAGGGGCGGTTATGAAGCTTTCTTT

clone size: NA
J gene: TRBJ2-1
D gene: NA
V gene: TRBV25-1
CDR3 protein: CASSGKLGRQFF
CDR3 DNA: TGTGCCAGCAGTGGAAAGCTAGGGAGGCAGTTCTTC

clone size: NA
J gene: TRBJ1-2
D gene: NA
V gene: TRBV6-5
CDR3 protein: CASGSGANYGYTF
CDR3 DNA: TGTGCCAGCGGATCGGGGGCTAACTATGGCTACACCTTC

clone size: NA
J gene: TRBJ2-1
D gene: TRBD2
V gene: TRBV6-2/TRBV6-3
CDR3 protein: CASSLPLEAGVVNEQFF
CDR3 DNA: TGTGCCAGCAGTTTACCCCTAGAAGCGGGAGTTGTAAATGAGCAGTTCTTC

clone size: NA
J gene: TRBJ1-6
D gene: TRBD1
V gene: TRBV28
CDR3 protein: CASSYLTGVISPLHF
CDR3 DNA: TGTGCCAGCAGTTATCTGACAGGGGTTATTTCACCCCTCCACTTT

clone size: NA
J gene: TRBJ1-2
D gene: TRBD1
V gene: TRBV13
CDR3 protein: CASSSLDRGLDGYTF
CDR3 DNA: TGTGCCAGCAGCTCTTTGGACAGGGGTTTGGATGGCTACACCTTC

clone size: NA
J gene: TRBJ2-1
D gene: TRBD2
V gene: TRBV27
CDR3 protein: CASIRRLAGAGEQFF
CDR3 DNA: TGTGCCAGCATCAGAAGACTAGCGGGAGCCGGTGAGCAGTTCTTC

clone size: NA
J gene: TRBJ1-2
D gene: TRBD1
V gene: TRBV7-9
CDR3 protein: CASSLAGTGVSGGYTF
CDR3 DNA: TGTGCCAGCAGCTTAGCCGGGACAGGGGTCTCTGGTGGCTACACCTTC

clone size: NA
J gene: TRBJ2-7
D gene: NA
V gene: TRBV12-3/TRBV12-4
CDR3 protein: CASRKTGFYEQYF
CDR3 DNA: TGTGCCAGCAGGAAGACAGGATTCTACGAGCAGTACTTC

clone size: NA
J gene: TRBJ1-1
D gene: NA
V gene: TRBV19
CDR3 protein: CASKYSGRGTEAFF
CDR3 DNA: TGTGCCAGTAAGTACTCGGGGAGAGGCACTGAAGCTTTCTTT